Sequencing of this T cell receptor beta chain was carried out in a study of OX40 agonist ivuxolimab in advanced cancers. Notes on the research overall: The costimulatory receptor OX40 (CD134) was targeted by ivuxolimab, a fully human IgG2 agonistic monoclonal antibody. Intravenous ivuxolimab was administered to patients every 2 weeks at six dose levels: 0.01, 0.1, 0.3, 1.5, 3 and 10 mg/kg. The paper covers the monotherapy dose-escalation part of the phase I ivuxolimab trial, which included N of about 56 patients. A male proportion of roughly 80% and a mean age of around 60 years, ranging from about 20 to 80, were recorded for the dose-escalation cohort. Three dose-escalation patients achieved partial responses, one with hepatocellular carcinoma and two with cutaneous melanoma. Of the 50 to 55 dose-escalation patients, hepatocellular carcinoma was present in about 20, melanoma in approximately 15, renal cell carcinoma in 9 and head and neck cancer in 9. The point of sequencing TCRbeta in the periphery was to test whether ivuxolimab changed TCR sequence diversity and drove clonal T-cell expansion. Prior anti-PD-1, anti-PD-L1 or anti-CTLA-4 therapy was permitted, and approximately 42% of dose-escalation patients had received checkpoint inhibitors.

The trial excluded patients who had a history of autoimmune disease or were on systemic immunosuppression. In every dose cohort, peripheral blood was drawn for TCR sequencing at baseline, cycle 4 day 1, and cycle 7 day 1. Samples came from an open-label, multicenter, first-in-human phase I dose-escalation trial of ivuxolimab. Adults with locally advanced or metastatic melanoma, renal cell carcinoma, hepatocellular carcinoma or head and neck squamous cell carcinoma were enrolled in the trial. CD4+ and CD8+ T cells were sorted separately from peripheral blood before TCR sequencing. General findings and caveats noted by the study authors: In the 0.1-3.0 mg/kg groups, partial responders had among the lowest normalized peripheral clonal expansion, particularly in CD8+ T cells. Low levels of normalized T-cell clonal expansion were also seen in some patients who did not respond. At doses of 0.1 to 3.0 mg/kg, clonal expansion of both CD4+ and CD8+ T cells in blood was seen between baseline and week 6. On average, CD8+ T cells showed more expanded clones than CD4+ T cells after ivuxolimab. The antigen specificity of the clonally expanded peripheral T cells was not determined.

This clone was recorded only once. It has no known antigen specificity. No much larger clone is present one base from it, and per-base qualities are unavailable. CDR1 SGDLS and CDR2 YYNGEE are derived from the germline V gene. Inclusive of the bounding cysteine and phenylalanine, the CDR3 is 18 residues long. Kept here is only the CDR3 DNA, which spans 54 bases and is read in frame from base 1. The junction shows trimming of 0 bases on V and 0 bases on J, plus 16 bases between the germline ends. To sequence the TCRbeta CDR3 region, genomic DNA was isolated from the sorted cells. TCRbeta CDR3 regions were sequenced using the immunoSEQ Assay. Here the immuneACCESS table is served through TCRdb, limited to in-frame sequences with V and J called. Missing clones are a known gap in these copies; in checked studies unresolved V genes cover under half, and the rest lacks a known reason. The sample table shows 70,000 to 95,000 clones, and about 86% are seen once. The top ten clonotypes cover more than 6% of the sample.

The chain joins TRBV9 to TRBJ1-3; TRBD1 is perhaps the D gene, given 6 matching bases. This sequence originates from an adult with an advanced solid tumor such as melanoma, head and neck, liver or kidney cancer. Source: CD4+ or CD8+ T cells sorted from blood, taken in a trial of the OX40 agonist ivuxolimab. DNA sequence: TGTGCCAGCAGCGTAGGCCTGGACAGTTCTATCTCTGGAAACACCATATATTTT. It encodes CASSVGLDSSISGNTIYF.